This TCR beta chain was recovered during a study of blood T cell repertoires in COVID-19. Study as a whole: Acute and convalescent COVID-19 samples came from the United States, Italy and Spain. In each case, the material was cDNA or gDNA derived from T cells, B-cell-depleted T cells, or PBMCs.

Trimming shortened V by 3 bases and J by 0 bases, and 6 bases separated the two germline ends. This CDR3 comprises 14 residues. CDR1 is SEHNR and CDR2 is FQNEAQ in the germline V gene (reference sequence). Per the study methods: Estimated nucleated cell counts came from reference gene primer amplification. The table came from immunoSEQ multiplex PCR; TCRdb's copy has only in-frame clones and leaves some out. That table furnishes V, J and clone size, whereas the DNA furnished D and trimming. The sample carries 200,000 to 250,000 clones, around four fifths recorded once. The V and J genes are TRBV7-9 and TRBJ2-1; the D is unclear. The TCR originated in a woman aged 80 or over with acute or convalescent COVID-19. Sequenced sample: peripheral blood. CDR3 region: CASSLENSYNEQFF. CDR3 coding DNA: TGTGCCAGCAGCTTGGAGAACTCCTACAATGAGCAGTTCTTC.